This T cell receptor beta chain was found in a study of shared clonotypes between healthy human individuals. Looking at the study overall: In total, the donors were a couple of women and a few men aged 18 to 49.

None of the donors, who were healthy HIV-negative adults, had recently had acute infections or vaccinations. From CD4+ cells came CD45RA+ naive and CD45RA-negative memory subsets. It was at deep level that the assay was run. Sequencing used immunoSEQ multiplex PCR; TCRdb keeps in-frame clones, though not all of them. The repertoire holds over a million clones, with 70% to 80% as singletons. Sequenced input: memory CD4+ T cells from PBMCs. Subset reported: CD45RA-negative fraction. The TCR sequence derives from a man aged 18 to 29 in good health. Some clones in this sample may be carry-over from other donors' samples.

The CDR3 loop reads CASSGARANTGELFF. CDR3 sequence (DNA): TGTGCCAGCAGTGGGGCCAGGGCGAACACCGGGGAGCTGTTTTTT. The chain uses TRBV2 and TRBJ2-2; perhaps TRBD1 as D (5 bases). The length of the CDR3 is 15 residues. Trimming removed 4 bases from V and 0 bases from J, with 9 bases in between. Germline V gives CDR1 SNHLY, CDR2 FYNNEI.